The 29 T cell receptor beta chains below were found in one sample sequenced in a study of blood T cell repertoires in COVID-19. Data came from immunoSEQ multiplex PCR; TCRdb stores just in-frame clones and leaves some out. The repertoire has tens of thousands of clones, 90% of them found once; the top ten carry 1.4% to 1.5%. The sample was peripheral blood. All receptors come from a man aged 50 to 60 with acute or convalescent COVID-19.

V and J are TRBV27 and TRBJ2-5; 7 bases line up with TRBD2. Trimming took 4 bases from V and 5 from J; bases not matched to a gene: 4. Germline loops: CDR1 MNHEY, CDR2 SMNVEV (reference sequence). This CDR3 comprises 13 residues. The CDR3 is CASSSWGGETQYF. CDR3 sequence (DNA): TGTGCCAGCAGTTCTTGGGGGGGGGAGACCCAGTACTTC.

The chain couples TRBV10-3 to TRBJ1-2, with 8 bases identical to TRBD1. V shed 3 bases and J 12 bases; nucleotides not matched to a gene: 9. The CDR3 covers 13 residues. CDR1 is ENHRY and CDR2 is SYGVKD in the germline V gene. The CDR3: CAISEILGQGNTF. The DNA for the CDR3 is TGTGCCATCAGTGAAATATTAGGACAGGGAAACACCTTC.

This CDR3 reads CASSNSIRGITDTQYF. Here the CDR3 DNA reads TGTGCCAGCAGCAATAGCATCCGGGGAATCACAGATACGCAGTATTTT. The J gene is TRBJ2-3, the V gene TRBV21-1; TRBD2, as called in the table, went unchecked against the DNA. TRBV21-1 is recorded as a pseudogene. CDR3 length equals 16 residues.

This chain uses TRBV5-1 with TRBJ2-1; tentatively, D is TRBD2 (5 bases). This CDR3 comprises 15 residues. CDR1 is SGHRS and CDR2 is YFSETQ in the germline V gene. Trimming took 1 base from V and 4 from J, leaving 12 bases between them. CDR3: CASSLIDRTYNEQFF. The CDR3 DNA follows: TGCGCCAGCAGCTTGATTGATCGGACTTACAATGAGCAGTTCTTC.

The rearrangement links TRBV11-2 to TRBJ2-2, with TRBD1 identical over 7 bases. The CDR3 consists of 14 residues. After removal of 6 bases from V and 8 bases from J, the junction contained 9 bases not matched to a gene. Germline V gene lookup returns CDR1 SGHAT and CDR2 FQNNGV. CDR3 sequence: CASRTRQGSGELFF. The CDR3 coding sequence is TGTGCCAGCAGAACACGACAGGGATCAGGGGAGCTGTTTTTT.

This sequence joins TRBV5-1 and TRBJ2-3, with D unclear. Per germline, CDR1 SGHRS and CDR2 YFSETQ. The CDR3 spans 14 residues. Between the trimmed V and J ends, which lost 0 bases and 4 bases, there was a span of 9 bases. CDR3 coding DNA: TGCGCCAGCAGCTTGGCCACGTCGGCAGATACGCAGTATTTT. Its translation: CASSLATSADTQYF.

The chain uses TRBV3-1 (or the pseudogene TRBV3-2) and TRBJ1-3; D is uncertain. CDR3 length equals 15 residues. Germline CDR1 and CDR2: LGHDT and YNNKEL (reference sequence). The V end was cut by 3 bases, the J end by 0 bases, with 9 bases between. In DNA, the CDR3 is TGTGCCAGCAGCCAGCTTCGGGGCTCTGGAAACACCATATATTTT. It is translated as CASSQLRGSGNTIYF.

The chain couples TRBV5-1 to TRBJ2-3; D might be TRBD1 (7 bases). V was shortened by 4 bases and J by 3 bases, with 15 bases between the two germline ends. The V gene's germline CDR1 is SGHRS and CDR2 YFSETQ. CDR3 length: 15 residues. CDR3 sequence (DNA): TGCGCCAGCAGCCCCTCAGGGGGGATAACAGATACGCAGTATTTT. It specifies CASSPSGGITDTQYF.

The J gene is TRBJ1-2, the V gene TRBV5-6; 9 nucleotides match TRBD1. Per germline, CDR1 SGHDT and CDR2 YYEEEE. The CDR3 spans 14 residues. The ends lost 4 bases at V and 4 bases at J; junction bases unmatched: 5. The CDR3 region has the DNA TGTGCCAGCAGCAGACCGGGACAGGGCTATGGCTACACCTTC. Its protein product is CASSRPGQGYGYTF.

In regard to this clone: Other DNA sequences in the same sample also yield this CDR3. This CDR3 is CAWSVGRGPTDTQYF. The CDR3 DNA sequence: TGTGCCTGGAGTGTTGGCAGGGGCCCCACAGATACGCAGTATTTT. V usage is TRBV30 and J usage is TRBJ2-3; D possibly corresponds to TRBD1 (6 bases). Trimming left V 0 bases short and J 2 bases short, with 12 bases between. Germline values: CDR1 GTSNPN, CDR2 SVGIG (reference sequence). The CDR3 covers 15 residues.

Concerning this clone: The same CDR3 arises from other DNA sequences in this sample as well. The CDR3 is CAIRTSGTSYEQYF. For the CDR3, the DNA is TGTGCCATAAGGACTAGCGGGACAAGCTACGAGCAGTACTTC. This chain uses TRBV10-3 with TRBJ2-7; 12 bases line up with TRBD2. Germline CDR1 ENHRY, CDR2 SYGVKD. CDR3 length equals 14 residues. With 9 bases clipped from V and 3 bases from J, the junction kept 6 bases outside the gene matches.

The chain combines TRBV7-9 with TRBJ1-4; D is possibly TRBD1 (5 bases). The CDR3 length is 15 residues. From germline, CDR1 is SEHNR and CDR2 FQNEAQ (reference sequence). V shed 5 bases and J shed 7 bases, with 17 bases lying between them. CDR3 DNA: TGTGCCAGCAGCCCTGAATCAGGGTTTGGTGAAAAACTGTTTTTT. Translation gives CASSPESGFGEKLFF.

For this clone: At the DNA level, this CDR3 is encoded by other sequences in the same sample as well. The V call is TRBV7-2, the J call TRBJ2-1; 10 bases fit TRBD2. The trim removed 5 bases at V and 4 bases at J, leaving 5 bases unmatched. This CDR3 has 15 residues. Germline loops: CDR1 SGHTA, CDR2 FQGNSA. The CDR3 region is CASSPRTSGYNEQFF. In DNA form, the CDR3 reads TGTGCCAGCAGCCCCCGGACTAGCGGATACAATGAGCAGTTCTTC.

This chain links TRBV30 with TRBJ1-3; TRBD1 might be the D (5 bases). From germline, CDR1 is GTSNPN and CDR2 SVGIG (reference sequence). The CDR3 covers 14 residues. V lost 2 bases, J lost 0 bases, and 8 bases lay in between. The CDR3 loop reads CAWSLDNSGNTIYF. The CDR3, as DNA: TGTGCCTGGAGTTTGGACAACTCTGGAAACACCATATATTTT. Supplemented by reference TRBV30 and TRBJ1-3, the full variable domain reads SQTIHQWPATLVQPVGSPLSLECTVEGTSNPNLYWYRQAAGRGLQLLFYSVGIGQISSEVPQNLSASRPQDRQFILSSKKLLLSDSGFYLCAWSLDNSGNTIYFGEGSWLTVV.

The rearrangement joins TRBV27 to TRBJ1-6; TRBD1 matches 7 bases. The germline V gene encodes CDR1 MNHEY and CDR2 SMNVEV (reference sequence). The CDR3 covers 15 residues. V was pared by 7 bases and J by 8 bases, with 11 bases of the junction left unmatched. The CDR3 DNA reads TGTGCCAGCACCACGTCCCAGGGGGGAGATTCACCCCTCCACTTT. Its translation is CASTTSQGGDSPLHF.

This sequence joins TRBV19 and TRBJ1-4; D remains unclear. V shed 3 bases and J shed 5 bases, with 13 bases lying between them. Germline V gene lookup returns CDR1 LNHDA and CDR2 SQIVND (reference sequence). This CDR3 contains 15 residues. The DNA of the CDR3 is TGTGCCAGTAGTATCCCCTACATCGGGAATGAAAAACTGTTTTTT. Translation gives CASSIPYIGNEKLFF. The whole variable domain, remainder taken from reference TRBV19 and TRBJ1-4, is DGGITQSPKYLFRKEGQNVTLSCEQNLNHDAMYWYRQDPGQGLRLIYYSQIVNDFQKGDIAEGYSVSREKKESFPLTVTSAQKNPTAFYLCASSIPYIGNEKLFFGSGTQLSVL.

DNA for the CDR3: TGTGCCAGCAGCGCACACCAGCAAGAGACCCAGTACTTC. The encoded protein is CASSAHQQETQYF. The J gene is TRBJ2-5, the V gene TRBV9, with D unclear. Germline assignment: CDR1 SGDLS and CDR2 YYNGEE. There are 13 residues in the CDR3. Trimming cost V 3 bases and J 2 bases, with 8 bases left between them.

The rearrangement joins TRBV28 to TRBJ2-6; no clear D. CDR3 length: 15 amino acids. Trimming removed 2 bases from V and 4 bases from J, with 9 bases in between. Germline V gives CDR1 MDHEN, CDR2 SYDVKM. CDR3 DNA: TGTGCCAGCAGTTTAGAGAGGTCCGGGGCCAACGTCCTGACTTTC. This sequence encodes CASSLERSGANVLTF. Drawing the rest from reference TRBV28 and TRBJ2-6, the complete variable domain is DVKVTQSSRYLVKRTGEKVFLECVQDMDHENMFWYRQDPGLGLRLIYFSYDVKMKEKGDIPEGYSVSREKKERFSLILESASTNQTSMYLCASSLERSGANVLTFGAGSRLTVL.

This chain connects TRBV18 to TRBJ2-3; weak D call: TRBD1 (5 bases). The CDR3 length is 15 residues. V dropped 3 bases and J dropped 2 bases, with 12 bases sitting between them. CDR1 and CDR2 (germline): KGHSH, LQKENI. CDR3: CASSPFRADTDTQYF. The CDR3 region has the DNA TGTGCCAGCTCACCGTTCAGGGCAGACACAGATACGCAGTATTTT.

V and J are TRBV9 and TRBJ2-5; D perhaps matches TRBD1 (6 bases). The germline gives CDR1 SGDLS, CDR2 YYNGEE. Trimming took off 4 bases at V and 4 bases at J, with 8 bases between the two ends. The CDR3 has 12 amino acids. The chain's CDR3 is CASSMTGETQYF. The CDR3 bases are TGTGCCAGCAGCATGACAGGAGAGACCCAGTACTTC.

This chain links TRBV10-3 with TRBJ1-5; 10 bases map to TRBD1. The CDR3 has 16 amino acids. V dropped 10 bases and J dropped 10; count of bases not matched to a gene: 19. CDR1 and CDR2 (germline): ENHRY, SYGVKD. CDR3 loop: CATMPGQGSSSEPQHF. The DNA for the CDR3 is TGTGCCACTATGCCGGGACAGGGGTCCTCGAGTGAACCCCAGCATTTT.

The chain uses TRBV5-1 and TRBJ1-2, with 9 bases matching TRBD1. This CDR3 contains 14 residues. The germline V gene encodes CDR1 SGHRS and CDR2 YFSETQ. After removal of 5 bases from V and 4 bases from J, the junction contained 6 bases not matched to a gene. CDR3 sequence: CASSAGQGAYGYTF. In DNA, the CDR3 is TGCGCCAGCAGTGCGGGACAGGGAGCCTATGGCTACACCTTC.

The chain recombines TRBV7-9 with TRBJ2-3; perhaps TRBD2 as D (5 bases). The V end lost 6 bases, the J end lost 5 bases, and 15 bases lay between the germline ends. The germline V gene has CDR1 SEHNR and CDR2 FQNEAQ (reference sequence). The CDR3 consists of 14 residues. Written as DNA, the CDR3 is TGTGCCAGCAGGCCCGAGGGAGCACAAGATACGCAGTATTTT. As protein: CASRPEGAQDTQYF.

CDR3 protein: CASSQGQVDTIYF. DNA for the CDR3: TGTGCCAGCAGCCAAGGCCAGGTGGACACCATATATTTT. The chain links TRBV3-1 (or the pseudogene TRBV3-2) to TRBJ1-3; D remains ambiguous. The length of the CDR3 is 13 residues. V was clipped by 1 base and J by 8 bases, with 9 bases between them. From germline, CDR1 is LGHDT and CDR2 YNNKEL (reference sequence).

This chain joins TRBV18 and TRBJ1-1; D is unresolved. V shed 1 base and J shed 0 bases, with 9 bases lying between them. The CDR3 contains 15 residues. Germline values: CDR1 KGHSH, CDR2 LQKENI. This CDR3 reads CASSPRSIMNTEAFF. In nucleotides, the CDR3 is TGTGCCAGCTCACCACGAAGCATTATGAACACTGAAGCTTTCTTT.

About this clone: This same CDR3 is encoded by further DNA sequences in the sample. The V call is TRBV7-3, the J call TRBJ2-5; 7 nucleotides agree with TRBD2. Trimming cost V 1 base and J 5 bases; bases outside gene matches: 7. The CDR3 runs to 15 residues. The germline gives CDR1 SGHTA, CDR2 FQGTGA. CDR3 sequence (DNA): TGTGCCAGCAGCTTAAGCCCCGGACTAGGGGAGACCCAGTACTTC. Its translation: CASSLSPGLGETQYF.

This clone came up once. The chain uses TRBV19 and TRBJ1-1, with 7 bases identical to TRBD1. The CDR3 covers 18 residues. The junction had 16 bases not matched to a gene; V was cut back by 4 bases and J by 2 bases. Germline V gene lookup returns CDR1 LNHDA and CDR2 SQIVND (reference sequence). CDR3 protein: CASSKYRGGANVNTEAFF. CDR3 DNA sequence: TGTGCCAGTAGTAAGTATCGAGGGGGCGCGAATGTTAACACTGAAGCTTTCTTT.

This clone was recorded once. The V and J genes are TRBV9 and TRBJ2-5, with D hard to call. V gave up 1 base and J gave up 1 base, with 11 bases separating them. The CDR3 spans 15 residues. CDR1 SGDLS and CDR2 YYNGEE come from the germline V gene. This CDR3 reads CASSVTSAAQETQYF. Here the CDR3 DNA reads TGTGCCAGCAGCGTAACTTCCGCCGCCCAAGAGACCCAGTACTTC.

V usage is TRBV6-1 and J usage is TRBJ2-1; TRBD1 agrees at 8 bases. V shed 4 bases, J shed 6 bases, and the junction held 11 bases outside the gene matches. The CDR3 loop spans 16 amino acids. Germline assignment: CDR1 MNHNS and CDR2 SASEGT. CDR3 nucleotides: TGTGCCAGCAGTGCGAGGACAGGGATTGGGTTCAATGAGCAGTTCTTC. This sequence encodes CASSARTGIGFNEQFF.